This passage covers 8 T cell receptor beta chains from one sample sequenced in a study of T cells after yellow fever vaccination. One entry per CDR3 protein results from TCRdb running MiXCR on the 5' RACE reads. The sample has around 310,000 distinct CDR3 sequences, 7.5% to 9% seen once. The sample in question was PBMCs, obtained on the day of the first yellow fever vaccination. The origin of the receptors is a man aged 18 to 30 who received the YFV17D yellow fever vaccine.

This clonotype was counted between two and nine times. This chain joins TRBV5-4 and TRBJ2-5, with D perhaps TRBD1 (6 bases). The length of the CDR3 is 15 residues. V was pared by 4 bases and J by 6 bases, with 19 bases between. Germline V gene data show CDR1 as SGHNT and CDR2 as YYREEE (reference sequence). The CDR3 region has the DNA TGTGCCAGCAGCACTGGACAGAACAGCCTTAAGACCCAGTACTTC. Amino acids: CASSTGQNSLKTQYF.

This clonotype has a count of ten or more. The chain links TRBV7-2 to TRBJ2-7; 10 nucleotides agree with TRBD2. Germline trimming cut 5 bases from V and 8 bases from J; bases unmatched to any gene: 3. From germline, CDR1 is SGHTA and CDR2 FQGNSA. The CDR3 contains 12 residues. CDR3 DNA sequence: TGTGCCAGCAGCCTGGGACTAGCGAAGCAGTACTTC. Translating it yields CASSLGLAKQYF.

The V and J genes are TRBV6-1 and TRBJ2-7, with D possibly matching TRBD1 (5 bases). CDR1 is MNHNS, CDR2 SASEGT, per germline. The CDR3 is 15 residues long. Trimming took off 6 bases at V and 0 bases at J, with 15 bases between the two ends. The DNA for the CDR3 is TGTGCCAGCAGGACCGGACACTCTAGCTCCTACGAGCAGTACGTC. Translated: CASRTGHSSSYEQYV.

V and J are TRBV15 and TRBJ2-3; no reliable D call. The V and J ends lost 1 base and 0 bases respectively, with 8 bases between them. Germline lookup yields CDR1 LNHNV and CDR2 YYDKDF (reference sequence). The CDR3 is made up of 15 amino acids. The DNA of the CDR3 is TGTGCCACCAGCAGAGGAGTTAGCAGCACAGATACGCAGTATTTT. Amino acid sequence: CATSRGVSSTDTQYF.

Many counts were recorded for this clonotype. The chain carries TRBV7-9 and TRBJ1-2; D uncertain. Between the trimmed V and J ends, which lost 5 bases and 0 bases, there was a span of 13 bases. This CDR3 comprises 15 residues. Germline loops: CDR1 SEHNR, CDR2 FQNEAQ (reference sequence). In nucleotides, the CDR3 is TGTGCCAGCAGCGCTGCCCCATTAGCTAACTATGGCTACACCTTC. It is translated as CASSAAPLANYGYTF.

J is TRBJ2-4 and V is TRBV2, with TRBD2 as a possible D gene (5 bases). The V and J ends lost 2 bases and 6 bases respectively, with 11 bases between them. The CDR3 contains 14 residues. CDR1 and CDR2 (germline): SNHLY, FYNNEI. The CDR3: CASSEREGRNIQYF. The DNA for the CDR3 is TGTGCCAGCAGTGAACGGGAAGGCAGAAACATTCAGTACTTC.

This chain connects TRBV2 to TRBJ2-2, with 9 bases identical to TRBD1. Looked up from germline, CDR1 is SNHLY and CDR2 is FYNNEI. The V and J ends lost 7 bases and 5 bases, in that order; junction bases with no gene match: 5. CDR3 size: 14 residues. CDR3 nucleotide sequence: TGTGCCAGCACGAGGACAGGGGTGACCGGGGAGCTGTTTTTT. Amino acids: CASTRTGVTGELFF.

This clonotype has just a few counts. The chain recombines TRBV12-3 or TRBV12-4 with TRBJ2-3; tentatively, D is TRBD1 (6 bases). The CDR3 totals 13 residues. V was pared by 6 bases and J by 8 bases, with 15 bases between. The CDR3 here is CASRAQGGGTQYF. DNA of the CDR3: TGTGCCAGCAGAGCCCAAGGGGGTGGTACGCAGTATTTT.